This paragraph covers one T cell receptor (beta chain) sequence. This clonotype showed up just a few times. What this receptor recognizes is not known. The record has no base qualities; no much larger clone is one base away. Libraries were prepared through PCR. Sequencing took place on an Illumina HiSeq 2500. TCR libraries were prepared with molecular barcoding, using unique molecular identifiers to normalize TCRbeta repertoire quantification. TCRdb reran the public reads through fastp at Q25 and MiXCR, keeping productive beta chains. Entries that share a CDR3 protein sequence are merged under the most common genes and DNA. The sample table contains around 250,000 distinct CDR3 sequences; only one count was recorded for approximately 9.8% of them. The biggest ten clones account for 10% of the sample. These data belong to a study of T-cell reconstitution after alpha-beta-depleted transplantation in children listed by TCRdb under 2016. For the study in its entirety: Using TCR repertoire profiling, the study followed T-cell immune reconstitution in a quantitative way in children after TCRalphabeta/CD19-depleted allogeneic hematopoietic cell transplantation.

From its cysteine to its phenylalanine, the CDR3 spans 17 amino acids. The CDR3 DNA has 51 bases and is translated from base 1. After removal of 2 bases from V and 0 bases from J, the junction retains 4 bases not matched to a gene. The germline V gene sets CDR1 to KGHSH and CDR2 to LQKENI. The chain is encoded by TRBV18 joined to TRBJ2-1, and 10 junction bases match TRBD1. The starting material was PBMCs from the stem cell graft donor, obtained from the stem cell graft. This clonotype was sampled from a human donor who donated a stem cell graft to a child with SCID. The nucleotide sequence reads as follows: TGTGCCAGCTCACCAGGGACAGGGGTTGGCTCCTACAATGAGCAGTTCTTC. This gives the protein CASSPGTGVGSYNEQFF.